These T cell receptor beta chains were read from a single sample in a study of shared clonotypes between healthy human individuals. Clones were sequenced by immunoSEQ multiplex PCR, and TCRdb holds only the in-frame ones, with some missing. The sample carries roughly 2 million clones, under 97% recorded once. The sample consisted of naive CD4+ T cells sorted from blood. The receptors were sampled from a man aged 18 to 30 in good health. Both conserved end residues are part of each CDR3. The order of the fields is J gene, V gene, clone size, D gene, CDR3 DNA, CDR3 protein. D genes are given only for firm matches. Size values are once, few and many counts, or a class for expanded clones, and some rows have none.

TRBJ1-1 TRBV30 NA NA TGTGCCTGGACCCAGACGGGGTGGGGCACTGAAGCTTTCTTT CAWTQTGWGTEAFF
TRBJ2-6 TRBV27 NA NA TGTGCCAGCAGGGCACAGGGTTGGGTCTCTGGGGCCAACGTCCTGACTTTC CASRAQGWVSGANVLTF
TRBJ2-2 TRBV5-4 NA NA TGTGCCAGCAGCTTGGGAGGGGCGAACACCGGGGAGCTGTTTTTT CASSLGGANTGELFF
TRBJ2-1 TRBV30 NA TRBD1 TGTGCCTGGGCGGCAGGGGGCGACTCCTACAATGAGCAGTTCTTC CAWAAGGDSYNEQFF
TRBJ1-5 TRBV5-8 NA NA TGTGCCAGCAGCTTGGGACAGCCTCAGCCCCAGCATTTT CASSLGQPQPQHF
TRBJ2-7 TRBV7-9 once NA TGTGCCAGCAGCTTAGTTGGACCCAAGTACGAGCAGTACTTC CASSLVGPKYEQYF
TRBJ2-3 TRBV18 NA NA TGTGCCAGCTCACCAGGGACCGATACGCAGTATTTT CASSPGTDTQYF
TRBJ1-2 TRBV18 NA NA TGTGCCAGCTCCAAGCAGGGTAGGGATGGCTACACCTTC CASSKQGRDGYTF
TRBJ2-7 TRBV10-2 NA NA TGCGCCAGTAGACAGAGCTCCTACGAGCAGTACTTC CASRQSSYEQYF
TRBJ2-5 TRBV7-3 NA NA TGTGCCAGCAGCTTAACGGTTAGAGAGACCCAGTACTTC CASSLTVRETQYF
TRBJ1-6 TRBV5-8 NA TRBD1 TGTGCCAGCAGCTTGCGTGGGACAGGGAATTCACCCCTCCACTTT CASSLRGTGNSPLHF
TRBJ2-7 TRBV10-3 NA TRBD1 TGTGCCATTAAGGGGGACAGGGGCTACGAGCAGTACTTC CAIKGDRGYEQYF
TRBJ2-7 TRBV5-5 NA NA TGTGCCAGCAGCCCTACAGGGACGAAGTCCGAGCAGTACTTC CASSPTGTKSEQYF
TRBJ2-7 TRBV7-9 NA NA TGTGCCAGCAGCTTGGATAGGGTCGAGCAGTACTTC CASSLDRVEQYF
TRBJ1-1 TRBV12-2 NA NA TGTGCAAGTCGCTTAGATAACCCGGGAGCTTTCTTT CASRLDNPGAFF
TRBJ2-2 TRBV18 NA NA TGTGCCAGCTCACAAACAGGGCTAGCGGTTGACACCGGGGAGCTGTTTTTT CASSQTGLAVDTGELFF
TRBJ2-7 TRBV5-1 NA TRBD1 TGCGCCAGCAGCATATGGACAGGGGGAAGCTACGAGCAGTACTTC CASSIWTGGSYEQYF
TRBJ2-3 TRBV6-1 NA NA TGTGCCAGCAGTGAAGAAAGGTCGGCAGATACGCAGTATTTT CASSEERSADTQYF
TRBJ1-2 TRBV7-9 NA TRBD1 TGTGCCAGCAGCATAAGGGACAGCCTCTATGGCTACACCTTC CASSIRDSLYGYTF
TRBJ2-3 TRBV11-2 once TRBD2 TGTGCCAGCAGCTTAGCTCTAGCGGGAGGGTTAGATACGCAGTATTTT CASSLALAGGLDTQYF
TRBJ1-6 TRBV7-9 NA NA TGTGCCAGCAGTTCCGAGGTCGCACCCCTCCACTTT CASSSEVAPLHF
TRBJ2-2 TRBV21-1 NA NA TGTGCCAGCAGGGCCACCGGGGAGCTGTTTTTT CASRATGELFF
TRBJ2-7 TRBV19 NA NA TGTGCCAGTAGTATAGGTTCCTCCGGGACGCTTCAATTGAGCGAGCAGTACTTC CASSIGSSGTLQLSEQYF
TRBJ1-1 TRBV10-3 NA NA TGTGCCACCGTTGGGGTTGGCACTGAAGCTTTCTTT CATVGVGTEAFF
TRBJ1-1 TRBV6-5 NA NA TGTGCCAGCAGTTCGTACAGGGACGGTAAGACTGAAGCTTTCTTT CASSSYRDGKTEAFF
TRBJ2-4 TRBV14 NA NA TGTGCCAGCAGCCATCCCTCCCCCTCTAAAAACATTCAGTACTTC CASSHPSPSKNIQYF